This TCR beta chain emerged from a study of regulatory T cells in long-lasting Graves disease. The time point was: persistent/refractory GD, antithyroid drugs over 5 years with positive TRAb. From PBMCs, RNA was extracted and then used to make the TCR library. The patients were enrolled through endocrinology in Xi'an, China. Roughly 9.6-milliliter peripheral blood samples went into EDTA tubes. J was trimmed by 2 bases and V by 6 bases; bases with no gene match: 7. Germline V CDR1 and CDR2: SGHTA, FQGNSA. This CDR3 comprises 15 residues. In regard to this clonotype: The antigen is undetermined.

Arm-PCR of CDR3 regions and iRepertoire HTBI primers were used to build TCR beta libraries. One entry per CDR3 protein results from TCRdb running MiXCR on the multiplex PCR reads. The profile covers under 500,000 distinct CDR3 sequences, with roughly 20% appearing a single time and approximately 8% taken by the ten largest. Broader study findings: The sample size was small, and this may have reduced accuracy. Fewer public clonotypes were shared by new patients (about 940) than by persistent patients (around 2,900).

The sample here was peripheral blood mononuclear cells (PBMCs), taken when the disease was refractory, from a patient treated with antithyroid drugs. The receptor was derived from a female donor with Graves disease. The chain couples TRBV7-2 to TRBJ2-7, with 10 bases lining up with TRBD1. In DNA, the CDR3 is TGTGCCAGCAGGAATCCGGGACAGGGGACCTACGAGCAGTACTTC. This codes for CASRNPGQGTYEQYF.